The 7 T cell receptor beta chains presented below share a single source sample, sequenced in a study of OX40 agonist ivuxolimab in advanced cancers. Some clones are missing from TCRdb's copy, which holds only in-frame ones; the method was immunoSEQ multiplex PCR. The sample contains 40,000 to 50,000 clones, 86% of which appear only once. Sequenced material: CD4+ or CD8+ T cells sorted from blood, taken in a trial of the OX40 agonist ivuxolimab. All receptors come from an adult with an advanced solid tumor such as melanoma, head and neck, liver or kidney cancer.

The J gene is TRBJ2-2, the V gene TRBV9, with 8 bases aligning to TRBD2. The CDR3 spans 16 residues. Trimming at V came to 6 bases and at J to 0 bases, leaving 7 bases not matched to a gene. Germline CDR1 and CDR2: SGDLS and YYNGEE. For the CDR3, the DNA is TGTGCCAGCACCACAGGGACTAGAACGAACACCGGGGAGCTGTTTTTT. This sequence encodes CASTTGTRTNTGELFF.

In its sample, this clone was seen a few times. The V and J genes are TRBV28 and TRBJ1-5; D is unresolved. V lost 3 bases and J lost 1, with 19 bases in between. The germline CDR1 and CDR2 sequences are MDHEN and SYDVKM. The CDR3 sequence is 18 residues long. CDR3 DNA sequence: TGTGCCAGCAGTTTTGCCGGAGCTTCCTGGGGAAGCAATCAGCCCCAGCATTTT. This encodes CASSFAGASWGSNQPQHF.

This rearrangement joins TRBV15 to TRBJ2-2; weak D call: TRBD2 (5 bases). This CDR3 has 14 residues. Germline assignment: CDR1 LNHNV and CDR2 YYDKDF (reference sequence). V was shortened by 5 bases and J by 6 bases, with 13 bases between the two germline ends. CDR3 in amino acids: CATSLREGSGELFF. The CDR3 region has the DNA TGTGCCACCAGCCTCCGGGAAGGGTCCGGGGAGCTGTTTTTT.

The chain has TRBV28 and TRBJ1-6; unclear D gene. The V and J ends lost 8 bases and 8 bases respectively, with 16 bases between them. Germline assignment: CDR1 MDHEN and CDR2 SYDVKM. The length of the CDR3 is 14 residues. In DNA, the CDR3 is TGTGCCAGCCTCAGGACGTTTGGGGATTCACCCCTCCACTTT. Its translation is CASLRTFGDSPLHF.

This chain joins TRBV10-2 and TRBJ1-5, with D possibly TRBD1 on 5 matching bases. The CDR3 consists of 14 residues. Germline V CDR1 and CDR2: WSHSY, SAAADI. Trimming took 4 bases from V and 3 from J, leaving 10 bases between them. CDR3 in amino acids: CASSAGGTNQPQHF. The CDR3 coding sequence is TGCGCCAGCAGTGCGGGGGGTACCAATCAGCCCCAGCATTTT.

The chain recombines TRBV30 with TRBJ2-1; D may correspond to TRBD1 or TRBD2 (5 bases each). From germline, CDR1 is GTSNPN and CDR2 SVGIG (reference sequence). V was cut by 2 bases and J by 7 bases, with 12 bases left in between. The CDR3 sequence is 13 residues long. CDR3 protein: CAWSLGARNEQFF. CDR3 bases: TGTGCCTGGAGTCTCGGGGCCAGGAATGAGCAGTTCTTC.

V gene TRBV28 combines with J gene TRBJ2-5; 11 bases fit TRBD2. Losses at the gene ends were 2 bases for V and 2 bases for J; bases not matched to a gene: 4. The CDR3 is made up of 16 amino acids. Germline assignment: CDR1 MDHEN and CDR2 SYDVKM. This chain's CDR3 is CASSLVVAGGQETQYF. CDR3 sequence (DNA): TGTGCCAGCAGTTTAGTAGTAGCGGGGGGGCAAGAGACCCAGTACTTC.